The 30 T cell receptor beta chains below come from one sample, sequenced in a study of blood T cells in healthy people across ages. A J-beta primer mix and a sample-barcoded 5' primer were used in a second PCR of roughly 6 to 11 cycles. TCRdb re-called the 5' RACE reads through MiXCR, storing one row per CDR3 protein. The sample has over 500,000 distinct CDR3 sequences, over 40% seen once; the top ten hold roughly 14%. Specimen: blood. These receptors all come from a woman of 80 years or more in good health.

The chain uses TRBV5-4 and TRBJ2-3, with no clear D. The germline V and J ends were trimmed by 7 bases and 1 base, with 10 bases remaining between them. CDR1 and CDR2 from the germline V gene are SGHNT and YYREEE (reference sequence). This CDR3 has 13 residues. The CDR3 loop is CASGPHGTDTQYF. CDR3 sequence (DNA): TGTGCCAGCGGCCCGCATGGCACAGATACGCAGTATTTT. The full variable domain, rest sourced from reference TRBV5-4 and TRBJ2-3, is ETGVTQSPTHLIKTRGQQVTLRCSSQSGHNTVSWYQQALGQGPQFIFQYYREEENGRGNFPPRFSGLQFPNYSSELNVNALELDDSALYLCASGPHGTDTQYFGPGTRLTVL.

The genes are TRBV4-1 and TRBJ2-1, with D hard to call. The CDR3 extends over 13 amino acids. V gave up 2 bases and J gave up 9 bases, with 11 bases separating them. Germline V lookup: CDR1 MGHRA, CDR2 YSYEKL. CDR3 region: CASSQRVPGEQFF. The CDR3 DNA is TGCGCCAGCAGCCAAAGGGTCCCTGGTGAGCAGTTCTTC.

The chain employs TRBV3-1 and TRBJ2-1, with TRBD1 matching 8 bases. Germline trimming cut 1 base from V and 14 bases from J; bases unmatched to any gene: 4. Germline V gives CDR1 LGHDT, CDR2 YNNKEL (reference sequence). The CDR3 consists of 12 residues. CDR3 in DNA: TGTGCCAGCAGCCAAGGAGGACAGGGAAAGTTCTTC. Translating it yields CASSQGGQGKFF.

The V gene is TRBV14, the J gene TRBJ2-3; D might be TRBD2 (5 bases). Germline V lookup: CDR1 SGHDN, CDR2 FVKESK. Trimming removed 4 bases from V and 2 bases from J, with 25 bases in between. This CDR3 comprises 19 residues. CDR3 sequence: CASSPDTFSAGRFTDTQYF. The DNA of the CDR3 is TGTGCCAGCAGCCCCGACACTTTTAGCGCTGGAAGGTTCACAGATACGCAGTATTTT. The full variable domain, in which reference TRBV14 and TRBJ2-3 provide the parts outside the CDR3, is EAGVTQFPSHSVIEKGQTVTLRCDPISGHDNLYWYRRVMGKEIKFLLHFVKESKQDESGMPNNRFLAERTGGTYSTLKVQPAELEDSGVYFCASSPDTFSAGRFTDTQYFGPGTRLTVL.

The chain couples TRBV21-1 to TRBJ1-1; TRBD1, as called in the table, went unchecked against the DNA. TRBV21-1 is a known pseudogene. This CDR3 is 15 amino acids long. Here the CDR3 DNA reads TGTGCCAGCAGCAAAGCGGGGGACCGGGGGACTGGAGCTTTCTTT. Translated, it gives CASSKAGDRGTGAFF.

In regard to this clonotype: An end of the junction differs from the germline gene, which may be a read error. This chain joins TRBV7-3 and TRBJ1-2; a weak D match, TRBD1 (6 bases). This CDR3 spans 14 amino acids. The germline gives CDR1 SGHTA, CDR2 FQGTGA. CDR3 nucleotides: TGTACCAGCAGCTTAACGGACAGTATCCATGGCTACACCTTC. Translating gives CTSSLTDSIHGYTF.

In its sample, this clonotype was seen many times. The chain has TRBV5-1 and TRBJ2-1; TRBD2 matches 12 bases. The CDR3 length is 15 residues. Germline V lookup: CDR1 SGHRS, CDR2 YFSETQ. The V gene end was trimmed by 3 bases and the J gene end by 7 bases; junction bases not matched to a gene: 5. The CDR3 bases are TGCGCCAGCAGCTCCCCTAGCGGGGGGGCAAATGAGCAGTTCTTC. Amino acid sequence: CASSSPSGGANEQFF. Full variable domain (outside the CDR3, taken from reference TRBV5-1 and TRBJ2-1): KAGVTQTPRYLIKTRGQQVTLSCSPISGHRSVSWYQQTPGQGLQFLFEYFSETQRNKGNFPGRFSGRQFSNSRSEMNVSTLELGDSALYLCASSSPSGGANEQFFGPGTRLTVL.

This clonotype has a count of ten or more. The V call is TRBV14, the J call TRBJ2-1, with D possibly TRBD2 on 5 matching bases. This CDR3 has 16 residues. Germline CDR1 reads SGHDN; CDR2 reads FVKESK. Trimming cost V 1 base and J 2 bases, with 12 bases left between them. The CDR3 region is CASSQVSTGTYNEQFF. CDR3 DNA: TGTGCCAGCAGCCAAGTATCAACGGGAACCTACAATGAGCAGTTCTTC.

This clonotype was observed many times. V gene TRBV7-3 combines with J gene TRBJ2-1, with D possibly matching TRBD1 (5 bases). CDR1 is SGHTA and CDR2 is FQGTGA in the germline V gene. The V end lost 6 bases, the J end lost 5 bases, and 11 bases lay between the germline ends. CDR3 length: 13 residues. CDR3 amino acids: CASSYDRHNEQFF. CDR3 DNA: TGTGCCAGCAGTTATGACAGACACAATGAGCAGTTCTTC.

The chain combines TRBV5-1 with TRBJ2-2, with D unresolved. Germline CDR1 SGHRS, CDR2 YFSETQ. The CDR3 is 15 residues long. V was pared by 2 bases and J by 5 bases, with 13 bases between. The CDR3 DNA sequence: TGCGCCAGCAGCTTCTACTCAGGAATGACCGGGGAGCTGTTTTTT. This codes for CASSFYSGMTGELFF. Full variable domain (missing parts from reference TRBV5-1 and TRBJ2-2): KAGVTQTPRYLIKTRGQQVTLSCSPISGHRSVSWYQQTPGQGLQFLFEYFSETQRNKGNFPGRFSGRQFSNSRSEMNVSTLELGDSALYLCASSFYSGMTGELFFGEGSRLTVL.

This chain links TRBV5-1 with TRBJ1-4; maybe TRBD1 (5 bases). Germline V gene sequence: CDR1 SGHRS, CDR2 YFSETQ. This CDR3 is 17 amino acids long. Trimming removed 4 bases from V and 5 bases from J, with 21 bases in between. The CDR3 DNA is TGCGCCAGCAGCCCTTACGGGGACCTCATCGGGAATGAAAAACTGTTTTTT. It specifies CASSPYGDLIGNEKLFF.

This clonotype appeared a few times. V and J are TRBV7-9 and TRBJ1-1; D not resolved. CDR1 SEHNR and CDR2 FQNEAQ come from the germline V gene (reference sequence). V was pared by 9 bases and J by 1 base, with 12 bases between. The length of the CDR3 is 13 residues. CDR3: CASDGVGNTEAFF. The CDR3 DNA sequence: TGTGCCAGTGATGGGGTGGGGAACACTGAAGCTTTCTTT.

The chain employs TRBV6-2 or TRBV6-3 and TRBJ1-2; D unresolved. In germline, CDR1 is MNHEY, CDR2 SVGEGT. With 5 bases removed from V and 4 bases from J, the gap between germline ends came to 20 bases. The length of the CDR3 is 16 residues. CDR3 DNA sequence: TGTGCCAGCAGTAACCCGGGCTTACAACTACCCTATGGCTACACCTTC. Translating it yields CASSNPGLQLPYGYTF.

A few counts support this clonotype. The chain recombines TRBV2 with TRBJ2-1; D possibly corresponds to TRBD1 (7 bases). The germline gives CDR1 SNHLY, CDR2 FYNNEI. CDR3 length: 15 amino acids. Between the trimmed V and J ends, which lost 6 bases and 5 bases, there was a span of 17 bases. CDR3 loop: CASSVVAGGHNEQFF. The DNA of the CDR3 is TGTGCCAGCAGCGTGGTGGCAGGGGGGCACAATGAGCAGTTCTTC.

At least ten counts were recorded for this clonotype. The J gene is TRBJ2-3, the V gene TRBV28, with unresolved D. This CDR3 has 12 amino acids. The V gene's germline CDR1 is MDHEN and CDR2 SYDVKM. V gave up 7 bases and J gave up 2 bases, with 7 bases separating them. The CDR3 reads CASNILTDTQYF. Here the CDR3 DNA reads TGTGCCAGCAACATACTCACAGATACGCAGTATTTT.

This clonotype was seen just once. The V gene is TRBV7-9, the J gene TRBJ1-1, with D perhaps matching TRBD1 (5 bases). This CDR3 contains 15 residues. From germline, CDR1 is SEHNR and CDR2 FQNEAQ (reference sequence). V lost 5 bases to trimming and J lost 2 bases, with 15 bases between them. The CDR3 region has the DNA TGTGCCAGCAGCGACAGTCCACTACGTAACACTGAAGCTTTCTTT. It encodes CASSDSPLRNTEAFF. Together with reference TRBV7-9 and TRBJ1-1, the CDR3 gives the full variable domain: DTGVSQNPRHKITKRGQNVTFRCDPISEHNRLYWYRQTLGQGPEFLTYFQNEAQLEKSRLLSDRFSAERPKGSFSTLEIQRTEQGDSAMYLCASSDSPLRNTEAFFGQGTRLTVV.

This clonotype was recorded a few times. The chain is built from TRBV28 and TRBJ2-1; 9 nucleotides line up with TRBD1. CDR1 and CDR2 from the germline V gene are MDHEN and SYDVKM. Trimming cost V 3 bases and J 0 bases; bases outside gene matches: 6. This CDR3 spans 17 amino acids. Here the CDR3 reads CASSFVQGASSYNEQFF. In DNA, the CDR3 is TGTGCCAGCAGTTTTGTACAGGGGGCCAGCTCCTACAATGAGCAGTTCTTC.

The V and J genes are TRBV2 and TRBJ2-5; the D gene is possibly TRBD1 (5 bases). Trimming pared 7 bases from V and 6 bases from J, leaving 21 bases between. This CDR3 has 15 residues. From germline, CDR1 is SNHLY and CDR2 FYNNEI. This CDR3 reads CASTPPGQVRKTQYF. The CDR3 coding sequence is TGTGCCAGCACCCCCCCAGGGCAAGTCAGAAAGACCCAGTACTTC.

The chain employs TRBV10-3 and TRBJ2-4; 9 bases agree with TRBD1. The J call may be mistaken, given a closer DNA end match to TRBJ2-7. The CDR3 extends over 13 amino acids. CDR1 is ENHRY and CDR2 is SYGVKD in the germline V gene. For the CDR3, the DNA is TGTGCCACCTGGGGACAGGGTACGTACGAGCAGTACTTC. Translating it yields CATWGQGTYEQYF.

CDR3: CASSLMTSGPYEQYF. The DNA for the CDR3 is TGTGCCAGCAGCTTGATGACTAGCGGACCATACGAGCAGTACTTC. The rearrangement links TRBV7-2 to TRBJ2-4, with 9 positions matching TRBD2. The J call is doubtful: the DNA matches TRBJ2-7 better. The germline V gene encodes CDR1 SGHTA and CDR2 FQGNSA. The CDR3 extends over 15 amino acids.

In this sample, this clonotype turned up a few times. V gene TRBV20-1 combines with J gene TRBJ1-6, with 9 bases matching TRBD1. The junction had 4 bases not matched to a gene; V was cut back by 2 bases and J by 5 bases. Germline V gives CDR1 DFQATT, CDR2 SNEGSKA (reference sequence). The CDR3 sequence is 15 residues long. CDR3 nucleotides: TGCAGTGCTAGAACAGGGGGCTTAAATAATTCACCCCTCCACTTT. It codes for CSARTGGLNNSPLHF.

This clonotype appeared many times. CDR3 protein: CASSAYRGNTDTQYF. The CDR3 DNA follows: TGTGCCAGCAGTGCCTACAGGGGTAACACAGATACGCAGTATTTT. The V and J genes are TRBV27 and TRBJ2-3, with 7 bases lining up with TRBD1. This CDR3 region has 15 residues. V lost 5 bases to trimming and J lost 2 bases; unmatched junction nucleotides: 7. Germline assignment: CDR1 MNHEY and CDR2 SMNVEV (reference sequence).

This clonotype was counted only a few times. The rearrangement links TRBV5-1 to TRBJ2-7; D perhaps matches TRBD2 (5 bases). CDR1 and CDR2 (germline): SGHRS, YFSETQ. The V gene lost 0 bases and the J gene lost 7 bases, with 17 bases spanning the gap. The CDR3 has 15 amino acids. The CDR3 bases are TGCGCCAGCAGCTTGGCGCCGGGAACCTCGAGAGAGCAGTACTTC. It is translated as CASSLAPGTSREQYF.

This clonotype was seen repeatedly, ten times or more. The chain joins TRBV3-1 to TRBJ2-3; 7 bases are a match to TRBD1. Looked up from germline, CDR1 is LGHDT and CDR2 is YNNKEL (reference sequence). The CDR3 sequence is 15 residues long. With 2 bases clipped from V and 1 base from J, the junction kept 3 bases outside the gene matches. The CDR3 sequence: CASSQPGTGTDTQYF. CDR3 sequence (DNA): TGTGCCAGCAGCCAACCCGGGACAGGCACAGATACGCAGTATTTT.

Many counts were recorded for this clonotype. The chain couples TRBV2 to TRBJ2-3; D remains ambiguous. This CDR3 comprises 13 residues. Germline values: CDR1 SNHLY, CDR2 FYNNEI. V was cut by 7 bases and J by 1 base, with 9 bases left in between. The CDR3 coding sequence is TGTGCCAGCAAACCAGTCGGCACAGATACGCAGTATTTT. Amino acid sequence: CASKPVGTDTQYF.

This clonotype was detected once. The V and J genes are TRBV7-2 and TRBJ2-5; perhaps TRBD1 as D (5 bases). The CDR3 has 13 amino acids. V was shortened by 8 bases and J by 4 bases, with 14 bases between the two germline ends. Germline-derived CDR1 and CDR2 are SGHTA and FQGNSA. CDR3 region: CASASRGSETQYF. For the CDR3, the DNA is TGTGCCAGCGCCAGTAGGGGATCAGAGACCCAGTACTTC.

V and J are TRBV12-3 or TRBV12-4 and TRBJ1-2, with 7 bases that match TRBD1. The CDR3 runs 13 residues. The ends lost 7 bases at V and 5 bases at J; junction bases unmatched: 7. CDR3 DNA: TGTGCCAGCACCACGGGGACAGAATATGGCTACACCTTC. This codes for CASTTGTEYGYTF.

CDR3 coding DNA: TGCAGCGTTGGTGCGGGGGGGTTCACAGATACGCAGTATTTT. Encoded protein: CSVGAGGFTDTQYF. V gene TRBV29-1 combines with J gene TRBJ2-3; the match to TRBD2 covers 9 bases. Per germline, CDR1 SQVTM and CDR2 ANQGSEA. With 4 bases clipped from V and 2 bases from J, the junction kept 4 bases outside the gene matches. The CDR3 has 14 amino acids.

This clonotype was counted at least ten times. The chain employs TRBV20-1 and TRBJ2-1, with 9 bases identical to TRBD2. The trim removed 5 bases at V and 0 bases at J, leaving 8 bases unmatched. The CDR3 extends over 16 amino acids. Germline V gives CDR1 DFQATT, CDR2 SNEGSKA (reference sequence). CDR3 protein: CSALTSGPSSYNEQFF. In DNA, the CDR3 is TGCAGTGCTTTGACTAGCGGACCGTCCTCCTACAATGAGCAGTTCTTC.

This clonotype has at least ten counts. The chain carries TRBV4-1 and TRBJ2-7; TRBD2 aligns across 9 bases. Germline CDR1 and CDR2: MGHRA and YSYEKL. Germline trimming cut 3 bases from V and 3 bases from J; bases unmatched to any gene: 9. This CDR3 is built from 16 residues. The CDR3, as DNA: TGCGCCAGCAGCCAGGGTTCAGCGGGAGGTTTCTACGAGCAGTACTTC. Amino acids: CASSQGSAGGFYEQYF.